Described below is a single T cell receptor beta chain sequence and its context. This clonotype was counted a few times. What this receptor recognizes is not known. Base qualities are not provided; no much larger clone lies one nucleotide away. The sample's treatment or condition label is to be understood as: roughly ten-day PBMC culture with coronavirus spike peptide pools or control peptides (ViraFEST assay). The study used the ViraFEST assay, which expanded antigen-specific T cells with peptide pools and then identified expanded clonotypes by TCR sequencing. The positive SARS-CoV-2 PCR tests of the convalescent patients were dated from March to December 2020, before the Alpha, Beta and Delta variants emerged in the United States. Each well held 2.1 million or so PBMCs cultured in IMDM containing approximately 5% human AB serum and approximately 9.8 IU/ml IL-2, with around 9.7 ug/ml peptide pools added. On days 3 and 7, half of the culture medium was replaced with fresh IL-2-containing medium. Once the cells had been in culture for over 9 days, the EasySep CD4+ T cell isolation kit was used to isolate CD4+ T cells by negative selection. PBMCs were separated from whole blood using Ficoll-Paque Plus gradient centrifugation and then either used fresh or cryopreserved at -140C. Triplicate wells were generally used for each culture condition.

Receptor libraries were prepared by PCR. At the Johns Hopkins FTIC core, DNA from the cultured CD4+ T cells underwent TCR sequencing with the Oncomine TCR Beta short-read assay. Genomic DNA was extracted from the cultured CD4+ T cells with the QIAamp micro DNA kit. Oncomine TCR Beta libraries made from cultured CD4+ T cells were pooled using unique dual indexes and sequenced on an Illumina iSeq 100. The authors processed their data as follows. Non-productive sequences were filtered out, and CDR3s that did not start with C, did not end with F or W, or were shorter than 7 amino acids were discarded. The MANAFEST web application was used to identify antigen-specific clonotypes by comparing peptide-stimulated wells against reference wells and other culture wells. Positive clones required FDR below 0.05, an odds ratio above 5, and productive frequency above 0.1% in at least two of three replicate wells. A clonotype counted as cross-reactive if it showed significant expansion both in the SARS-CoV-2 spike wells and in at least one common cold coronavirus spike condition. Using R version 3.6.1, CDR3 homology was evaluated through Levenshtein distances (stringdist) along with unrooted phylogenetic trees (ape). The raw public reads went through TCRdb reprocessing: fastp at Q25, MiXCR clone calling, in-frame beta chains kept. Rows with a matching CDR3 protein are joined into one entry that keeps the most common DNA and genes. TCRdb, not the original authors, processed these V and J calls. The sample table holds about 16,000 distinct CDR3 sequences, of which roughly half were seen once. The ten biggest clones cover around 4.5% of the sample.

This record comes from a study of vaccination and CD4 T cells after COVID-19 (dated by TCRdb to about 2022). About the full investigation: SARS-CoV-2 positivity had been established in the convalescent patients by nasal swab PCR, and mild disease was recorded in nine of these patients and severe disease in one. The convalescent cohort included six males and four females, with two Hispanic individuals, seven Caucasians, two Asians and one multiracial person. In 10 COVID-19 convalescent patients and several infection-naive healthy vaccine recipients, the spike-specific CD4+ TCR repertoire before mRNA vaccination was compared with the repertoire after mRNA vaccination. Post-COVID blood samples were collected from convalescent patients a median of around 100 days after diagnosis, with a range of roughly 30 to 161 days. The cultures were stimulated with overlapping spike peptide pools from SARS-CoV-2 and from the common cold coronaviruses HCoV-NL63, HCoV-OC43 and HCoV-229E. Post-vaccine blood samples were taken a median of approximately 70 days after the second vaccine dose, with a range of about 13 to 250 days. As controls, cultures received a CEFX viral epitope pool (the positive control), an HIV-1 Nef peptide pool (the negative control), or no peptide at all. Each participant got two doses of either the Pfizer-BioNTech BNT162b2 vaccine (n=8) or the Moderna mRNA-1273 vaccine (n=2).

Study-wide conclusions, independent of this receptor: In convalescent patients, a median about 84% of post-vaccine SARS-CoV-2-reactive clones were detected only after vaccination, and vaccine-specific priming was suggested by this finding. Nearly all vaccine-specific clones in convalescent patients (304 of 307) were mono-reactive for SARS-CoV-2 spike rather than cross-reactive with common cold coronaviruses. Relatively few convalescent patients were included in the study, and early timepoints after natural infection were not analyzed. An increase in the median number of SARS-CoV-2-reactive clonotypes from approximately 20 after infection to 35 to 40 after vaccination was observed, but the change was not found to be significant.

The CDR3 covers 16 residues, taking in both the cysteine and the phenylalanine. Kept here is only the CDR3 DNA, which spans 48 bases and is read in frame from base 1. The germline V gene provides CDR1 KGHDR and CDR2 SFDVKD. V trim: 3 bases; J trim: 7 bases; unmatched bases: 10. This receptor chain uses TRBV24-1 and TRBJ2-7, with TRBD2 identical over 11 junction bases. The sequenced sample was CD4+ T cells from blood, cultured in vitro, obtained before SARS-CoV-2 vaccination. The receptor was derived from a human donor who had recovered from COVID-19. The CDR3 amino acid sequence is: CATSDPTSGSSKEQYF. The DNA sequence is given as TGTGCCACCAGTGATCCCACTAGCGGGAGTTCTAAAGAGCAGTACTTC.